The 9 T cell receptor beta chains presented below share a single source sample, sequenced in a study of blood T cell repertoires in COVID-19. Repertoires were generated with immunoSEQ multiplex PCR, while TCRdb's copy carries only in-frame clones and drops some. The table includes 250,000 to 400,000 clones, around 89% detected once. Source material: peripheral blood. These receptors came from a woman in her 30s with COVID-19, enrolled during active disease.

There are a few counts of this clone. The chain employs TRBV14 and TRBJ1-2; the D gene is possibly TRBD1 (5 bases). Trimming removed 3 bases from V and 8 bases from J, with 19 bases in between. Germline CDR1 reads SGHDN; CDR2 reads FVKESK. The CDR3 length is 15 residues. Here the CDR3 reads CASSQVPGLLSGYTF. The CDR3 nucleotides are TGTGCCAGCAGCCAGGTTCCGGGACTGCTGAGCGGCTACACCTTC.

This chain connects TRBV15 to TRBJ1-2; 12 nucleotides agree with TRBD1. The CDR3 runs to 18 residues. Germline assignment: CDR1 LNHNV and CDR2 YYDKDF (reference sequence). With V trimmed by 2 bases and J by 4 bases, 11 bases remained unmatched. CDR3 nucleotide sequence: TGTGCCACCAGCAGATACCGCGGGACAGGGGGCCAAACCTATGGCTACACCTTC. Amino acid sequence: CATSRYRGTGGQTYGYTF.

This clone was seen more than once but under ten times. The CDR3 DNA reads TGTGCCAGCAGTCTTACTAGCGGGGGGGCATATGAGCAGTTCTTC. It is translated as CASSLTSGGAYEQFF. The J gene is TRBJ2-1, the V gene TRBV2; TRBD2 matches 13 bases. Trimming took 5 bases from V and 8 from J; bases not matched to a gene: 6. The CDR3 is made up of 15 amino acids. Germline values: CDR1 SNHLY, CDR2 FYNNEI.

The V and J genes are TRBV28 and TRBJ1-2; 9 nucleotides align to TRBD1. The CDR3 covers 14 residues. Unmatched junction bases numbered 9, after V lost 6 bases and J lost 7 bases. CDR1 MDHEN and CDR2 SYDVKM come from the germline V gene. In DNA, the CDR3 is TGTGCCAGCAGCCCCCGGGACAGGGTCTCTGGCTACACCTTC. The encoded protein is CASSPRDRVSGYTF.

V gene TRBV10-3 combines with J gene TRBJ2-3; 10 nucleotides agree with TRBD2. CDR3 length: 15 residues. The germline gives CDR1 ENHRY, CDR2 SYGVKD. The V gene end was trimmed by 6 bases and the J gene end by 4 bases; junction bases not matched to a gene: 7. The CDR3 DNA is TGTGCCATCAGCCTTTCTAGCGGGGGCTCAGATACGCAGTATTTT. It translates to CAISLSSGGSDTQYF.

The V gene is TRBV24-1, the J gene TRBJ2-7; the match to TRBD2 covers 7 bases. V shed 9 bases, J shed 7 bases, and the junction held 11 bases outside the gene matches. CDR3 length: 13 amino acids. The germline V gene has CDR1 KGHDR and CDR2 SFDVKD. CDR3 DNA sequence: TGTGCCACCGGGGACGGGGGGTCGGGTGAGCAGTACTTC. This gives the protein CATGDGGSGEQYF.

V gene TRBV3-1 (or the pseudogene TRBV3-2) combines with J gene TRBJ2-1; TRBD2 aligns across 9 bases. This CDR3 comprises 16 residues. The germline V gene has CDR1 LGHDT and CDR2 YNNKEL (reference sequence). J lost 9 bases, V lost 2 bases, and 11 bases had no gene match. DNA for the CDR3: TGTGCCAGCAGCCAATCGCCGGGGCGGGGGGGCCGTGAGCAGTTCTTC. Translated: CASSQSPGRGGREQFF.

The chain combines TRBV7-2 with TRBJ2-2, with TRBD2 matching over 10 bases. The CDR3 spans 17 residues. V was pared by 5 bases and J by 7 bases, with 13 bases of the junction left unmatched. Per the germline V gene, CDR1 is SGHTA and CDR2 is FQGNSA. The CDR3 spells CASSPGDLAGGSGELFF. In DNA, the CDR3 is TGTGCCAGCAGCCCAGGCGATTTAGCGGGGGGCAGCGGGGAGCTGTTTTTT.

This clone appeared a single time. The chain combines TRBV27 with TRBJ2-2; D may be TRBD2 (5 bases). The germline V gene has CDR1 MNHEY and CDR2 SMNVEV (reference sequence). This CDR3 contains 14 residues. The ends were cut back, 2 bases at V and 7 bases at J, with 11 bases in the middle. CDR3 sequence reads: CASSLNGKGGELFF. CDR3 sequence (DNA): TGTGCCAGCAGTTTAAACGGGAAAGGCGGGGAGCTGTTTTTT.